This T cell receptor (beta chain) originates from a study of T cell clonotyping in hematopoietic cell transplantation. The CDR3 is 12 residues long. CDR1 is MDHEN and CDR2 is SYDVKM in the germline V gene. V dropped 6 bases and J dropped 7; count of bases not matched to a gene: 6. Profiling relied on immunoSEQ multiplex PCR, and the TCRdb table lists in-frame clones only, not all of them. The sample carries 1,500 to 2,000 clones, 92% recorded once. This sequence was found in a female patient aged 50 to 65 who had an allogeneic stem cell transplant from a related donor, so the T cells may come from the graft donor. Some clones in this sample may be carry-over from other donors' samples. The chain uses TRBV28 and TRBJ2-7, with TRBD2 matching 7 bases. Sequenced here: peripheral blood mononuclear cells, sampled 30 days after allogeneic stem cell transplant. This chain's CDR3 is CASRGRVLEQYF. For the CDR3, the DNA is TGTGCCAGCAGAGGGAGGGTTTTGGAGCAGTACTTC.